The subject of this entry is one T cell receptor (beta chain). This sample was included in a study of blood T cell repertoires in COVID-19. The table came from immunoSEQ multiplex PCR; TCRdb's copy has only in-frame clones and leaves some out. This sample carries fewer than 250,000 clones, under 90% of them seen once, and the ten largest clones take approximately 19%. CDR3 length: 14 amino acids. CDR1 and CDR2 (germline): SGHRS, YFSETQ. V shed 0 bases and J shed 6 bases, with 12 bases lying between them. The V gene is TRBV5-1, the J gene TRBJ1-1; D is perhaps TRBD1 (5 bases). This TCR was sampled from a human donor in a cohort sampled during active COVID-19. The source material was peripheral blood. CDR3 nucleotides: TGCGCCAGCAGCTTGGCCGCAGGGATCCCTGAAGCTTTCTTT. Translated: CASSLAAGIPEAFF.